The TCR beta chain under discussion was sequenced for a study of cytomegalovirus exposure and HLA in healthy donors (TCRdb year 2017). General notes on the study: In an earlier analysis of about 560 of the donors, less than 350 Gb of sequence data and 90 million to 120 million unique TCR beta sequences from 150 million to 200 million T cells were reported. Around 320 gigabases of sequencing data and approximately 93 million unique TCR sequences were included in an early release covering about 600 HLA-typed donors. Among the 398 genotyped donors, 75% to 90% belonged to the genetic ancestry cluster associated with self-reported Caucasian donors. The study aimed to test whether signatures of past pathogen exposure could be identified by cataloging public T cell receptors. Using immunosequencing, the study profiled T cell repertoires from about 650 subjects and related those repertoires to cytomegalovirus serostatus. Besides the first cohort of some 670 subjects, a separate validation cohort made up of roughly 130 different subjects was used. To predict cytomegalovirus infection status, the study brought together high-throughput TCR immunosequencing, statistical association of individual TCRs with disease status, and machine learning. To study patterns of TCR occurrence, a later analysis re-analyzed previously published TCR beta repertoires from around 670 donors and added high-resolution HLA genotyping. Rather than using new phenotypic data, the later analysis identified candidate immune exposures from TCR beta sequences and from how often those sequences occurred across donors. To decide whether each TCR beta V gene segment behaved as functional or pseudogenic, an earlier analysis of several hundred of the donors relied on high-throughput TCR beta sequencing. Donor age, sex, ethnicity and CMV serostatus were compiled alongside the repertoire data. A later genetic analysis used genome-wide SNP genotypes for 398 of the 666 donors, treating that subset as a discovery cohort. Every repertoire in the discovery cohort had been generated on one and the same sequencing platform. HLA typing included class I and class II loci at four-digit resolution. Typing coverage differed by locus: A, B, C, DRB1 and DQB1 were typed in roughly 620-630 donors, DQA1 in about 500, DPA1 in 600 to 610, and DPB1 in about 450. Roughly five DR-DQ haplotypes were handled as single units for association and clustering, since linkage in the cohort was strong. Among some 410 genotyped donors of the cohort, an average of approximately 240,000 unique TCR beta nucleotide sequences was sequenced per donor, of which about 20% were non-productive. Paper-wide results and their limitations: The sequencing pipeline was judged likely to have produced a cluster of highly shared sequence variants as a technical artifact. Roughly uniform sequencing depth across donors was assumed in presence/absence analyses, although this assumption may not hold. When HLA alleles, especially DR and DQ, strongly co-occurred, attributing TCR associations to individual alleles was difficult. Correlated functional status among segregating V segments might reflect linkage disequilibrium, but an unknown experimental factor could not be ruled out. A later analysis associated 15,000 to 20,000 TCR beta sequences with specific HLA alleles at a false discovery rate of 0.05. Three of the identified cytomegalovirus-associated TCR beta chains were confirmed in vitro to be specific for cytomegalovirus antigens. A later analysis found that TCR association rates varied across HLA loci, with DRB1 alleles showing the most associated TCRs and HLA-C alleles the fewest. The study gave a list of under 200 TCR beta chains associated with cytomegalovirus. Because HLA typing was missing for some donors at each locus, association tests included only the typed subset. It was suggested by the authors that the approach could potentially be generalized to other disease states and immunological phenotypes. An earlier analysis of approximately 530 of the donors showed that most TCR beta V segments appeared in productive rearrangements either about 87% or about 30% of the time, which broadly matched IMGT annotations. A further reported finding was that TCR beta sequences accurately predicted the HLA-A and HLA-B alleles for most subjects in the first cohort. In both the original and validation cohorts, the classifier was reported to diagnose cytomegalovirus status with high specificity and sensitivity. Because counts were too low, seventeen rarely observed V segments, including chromosome 9 orphons, were excluded from the earlier analysis of around 640 of the donors. According to a later analysis, most CMV-associated TCR beta chains appeared to be HLA-restricted, and the HLA associations seemed to be driven largely by CMV exposure. The only immune exposure information available for the cohort was CMV serostatus. Some IMGT-functional V segments, including TRBV6-2 and TRBV6-3, could not be distinguished by the 87-base-pair reads and were therefore excluded. While some public TCRs were present in many individuals, most TCR sequences turned up only very rarely across donors. According to a later genetic analysis, donors in an Asian-associated ancestry cluster had fewer N-insertions in productive TCRs than the approximately 650-donor mean. In a later genetic analysis, a missense DCLRE1C variant was associated with V-gene and J-gene trimming of TCR beta chains, and the association was replicated in an independent cohort. A later analysis found that HLA-associated TCR beta chains were more clonally expanded and had lower generation probabilities than equally common non-associated chains. Only TCR beta chains were sequenced in this cohort, and the absence of alpha or paired-chain data limited detectable features. In a later analysis, several top co-occurrence clusters were reported to appear linked to parvovirus B19, influenza, CMV and Epstein-Barr virus.

From cysteine to phenylalanine, the CDR3 is 15 amino acids long. Kept here is only the CDR3 DNA, which spans 45 bases and is read in frame from base 1. The germline V gene (reference sequence) gives CDR1 as SGHKS and CDR2 as YYEKEE. Trimming takes 3 bases off V and 3 bases off J; junction bases not matched to a gene: 7. Receptors were amplified or captured by the immunoSEQ multiplex PCR assay. For the multiplex PCR, a mixture combining 60 forward primers for TCR Vbeta segments and 13 reverse primers for TCR Jbeta segments was used. Amplification of the CDR3 region of rearranged TCR beta genes was performed with a multiplex PCR assay on genomic DNA. Amplified TCR beta libraries were sequenced as 87-base-pair reads on the Illumina HiSeq System. Per the original workflow: In a later analysis, around 80 million unique TCR beta chains were counted across the 500 to 700 repertoires, and around 11 million of these chains were shared by at least two donors. Raw reads were error-corrected and collapsed into unique sequences by a nearest-neighbor algorithm in which closely related sequences were merged to remove PCR and sequencing errors. Alignment of CDR3 sequences to IMGT reference sequences was used to assign V, D and J gene segments. For a sequence to be retained, a match of at least six nucleotides was required to both a V gene segment and a J gene segment. A rearrangement was called productive if the CDR3 had no stop codons and remained in frame with V and J, and every other rearrangement was called non-productive. Following IMGT convention, CDR3 was defined as the stretch from the second conserved V-encoded cysteine up to the conserved J-encoded phenylalanine. In an earlier analysis of more than 550 of the donors, sequences lacking an unambiguous match to a single V gene segment were excluded. In an earlier analysis of 500 to 750 of the donors, V segments were called functional above 56.7% productive rearrangements and were called segregating when the between-donor standard deviation exceeded 5%. A statistical classification framework was developed to diagnose cytomegalovirus status using the catalog of TCR beta chain sequences. In a later analysis, V and J genes were assigned by comparing TCR nucleotide sequences against IMGT/GENE-DB human TR gene sequences. In a later analysis, CDR3 sequences and most-parsimonious VDJ recombination scenarios were assigned using the TCRdist pipeline. In a later analysis, each TCR beta chain was defined by its CDR3 amino acid sequence together with its V-gene family, and reads without a unique V-gene family were excluded. To address suspected cross-contamination and a sequencing artifact, a later analysis removed some 620 highly shared, low-generation-probability nucleotide sequences. In a later analysis, a clonal expansion index for each public chain was calculated from normalized within-repertoire ranks of inferred template counts. Generation probabilities in a later analysis came from a VDJ recombination model fitted to out-of-frame rearrangements, and those results were checked against IGoR. Hypergeometric tests were used in a later analysis to score TCR-TCR, TCR-HLA and TCR-CMV co-occurrence, with a repertoire-size bias correction applied to the TCR pairs. To estimate false discovery rates, a later analysis permuted the HLA or CMV assignments 20 times. In a later analysis, co-occurring TCRs were grouped using DBSCAN, with TCRdist sequence similarity added in when clustering inside HLA-allele-positive subsets. Co-occurrence clustering excluded repertoires with fewer than 30,000 or more than 120,000 public chains, plus five with anomalous nucleotide sharing. What TCRdb holds here is the immuneACCESS table cut down to in-frame rearrangements. Part of the clones is not present; checked against another copy, under half of the missing clones reflect an unresolved V gene, and the others are unexplained. V and J calls and clone size come straight from that table; D and trimming were deduced from the DNA. In this sample the table shows approximately 70,000 clones, roughly 72% of which occur a single time. The top ten clones comprise around 6% of the sample.

The cohort was made up of roughly 670 healthy bone marrow donors. All cohort members were sampled while nominally healthy, although unrecorded immune exposures were likely present. The donor tested CMV seronegative, placing the donor among the 350 to 400 seronegative members of the cohort. A peripheral blood sample was collected from each donor, and TCR beta sequencing was performed on peripheral blood mononuclear cells. Genomic DNA was extracted from the blood cell samples with the Qiagen DNeasy Blood Extraction Kit. This clone was recorded once. No cognate antigen has been identified for it. No much larger clone is present one base from it, and per-base qualities are unavailable.

The receptor's source is a man aged 45-65 years in good health and CMV-seronegative. The chain is made from TRBV5-5 and TRBJ2-7, with TRBD1 matching 9 junction bases. Source material: PBMCs. CDR3 loop: CASSSPGQGHYEQYF. The sequenced DNA is TGTGCCAGCAGCTCACCGGGACAGGGACACTACGAGCAGTACTTC.